This T cell receptor (beta chain) was sequenced for a study of blood T cell repertoires in COVID-19. Study-level background: PBMCs, B-cell-depleted T cells, or T cells provided the cDNA or gDNA that made up the material.

Some clones are missing from TCRdb's copy, which holds only in-frame ones; the method was immunoSEQ multiplex PCR. The sample contains roughly 200,000 clones, approximately 81% of which appear only once. This clone has a single count. The CDR3 extends over 15 amino acids. The V gene's germline CDR1 is MNHNY and CDR2 SVGAGI (reference sequence). V lost 6 bases and J lost 5; bases outside the gene matches: 8. This rearrangement joins TRBV6-6 to TRBJ1-5; 9 nucleotides line up with TRBD1. This receptor was obtained from a woman over 75 with active or convalescent COVID-19. The sample taken for sequencing was peripheral blood. The CDR3, as DNA: TGTGCCAGCAGGACCCCGGGACAGGGATATCAGCCCCAGCATTTT. As protein: CASRTPGQGYQPQHF.